This T cell receptor (beta chain) was recovered during a study of cytomegalovirus exposure and HLA in healthy donors. Note on this clone: The antigen is not known.

Per the germline V gene, CDR1 is MDHEN and CDR2 is SYDVKM. The CDR3 contains 15 residues. General study results and limits: Several of the most significant clusters appeared, in a later analysis, to be linked to common viral pathogens. Indistinguishable V segments such as TRBV6-2 and TRBV6-3 were excluded. Under in vitro conditions, a few CMV-associated chains were confirmed as specific for CMV antigens.

Primers: 60 Vbeta forward and 13 Jbeta reverse. Some clones are missing from TCRdb's copy, which holds only in-frame ones; the method was immunoSEQ multiplex PCR. This sample has 140,000 to 150,000 clones, with 72% found just once. This clonotype was sampled from a man in his forties in good health and CMV-seronegative. The sequenced material came from PBMCs. The V gene is TRBV28, the J gene TRBJ2-5; 8 bases are a match to TRBD1. The J call may be incorrect, as the DNA end agrees better with TRBJ2-7. CDR3 nucleotides: TGTGCCAGCAGTTTTCCCGACAGGGGTGGGAACGAGCAGTACTTC. Protein: CASSFPDRGGNEQYF.